A selection of T cell receptor beta chains follows, all from one sample in a study of blood T cells in healthy people across ages. TCRdb called the 5' RACE reads again in MiXCR, with one record for every CDR3 protein. The repertoire has under 750,000 distinct CDR3 sequences, around half of them found once; the top ten carry under 30%. Sample: blood. The source of these receptors is an elderly man in good health. Both conserved end residues are part of each CDR3. Each record gives: V gene, J gene, clone size, D gene, CDR3 protein, CDR3 DNA. The D gene is left open where the match is weak. A row's size may be missing; if present it is once, few, many or a size class.

V: TRBV25-1
J: TRBJ1-1
size: -
D: -
CDR3: CASSEYSRRNTEAFF
DNA: TGTGCCAGCAGTGAATATTCTAGGAGGAACACTGAAGCTTTCTTT

V: TRBV5-6
J: TRBJ2-1
size: -
D: -
CDR3: CASSSEGGRVGEQFF
DNA: TGTGCCAGCAGCTCGGAAGGGGGGCGGGTCGGTGAGCAGTTCTTC

V: TRBV28
J: TRBJ1-2
size: once
D: TRBD1
CDR3: CASSATVDRDRGYTF
DNA: TGTGCCAGCAGCGCTACCGTCGACAGGGACCGGGGCTACACCTTC

V: TRBV6-6
J: TRBJ2-3
size: many
D: -
CDR3: CASRQTPSDTQYF
DNA: TGTGCCAGTAGACAGACCCCTTCAGATACGCAGTATTTT

V: TRBV10-3
J: TRBJ2-3
size: few
D: -
CDR3: CAISPRGGGSLTDTQYF
DNA: TGTGCCATCAGTCCTCGGGGCGGGGGCTCCCTCACAGATACGCAGTATTTT

V: TRBV11-2
J: TRBJ1-2
size: few
D: TRBD1
CDR3: CASSPSDRAGYTF
DNA: TGTGCCAGCAGCCCCTCGGACAGGGCTGGCTACACCTTC

V: TRBV27
J: TRBJ2-5
size: -
D: TRBD1
CDR3: CASSRAGQGVQETQYF
DNA: TGTGCCAGCAGCAGGGCGGGACAGGGGGTACAAGAGACCCAGTACTTC

V: TRBV5-1
J: TRBJ2-1
size: -
D: -
CDR3: CASSFHRVTSFDEQFF
DNA: TGCGCCAGCAGCTTCCACAGGGTCACTAGCTTCGATGAGCAGTTCTTC

V: TRBV6-2/TRBV6-3
J: TRBJ2-3
size: -
D: TRBD2
CDR3: CASSDPRIAGGLTDTQYF
DNA: TGTGCCAGCAGCGACCCTCGGATAGCGGGAGGGCTCACAGATACGCAGTATTTT

V: TRBV10-3
J: TRBJ2-1
size: -
D: -
CDR3: CAISLDSYNEQFF
DNA: TGTGCCATCAGTCTGGACTCCTACAATGAGCAGTTCTTC

V: TRBV12-3/TRBV12-4
J: TRBJ2-7
size: -
D: -
CDR3: CASSLVGLLGEQYF
DNA: TGTGCCAGCAGTTTAGTAGGACTCCTTGGCGAGCAGTACTTC

V: TRBV20-1
J: TRBJ1-1
size: -
D: -
CDR3: CSAREPGVNTEAFF
DNA: TGCAGTGCTAGAGAACCAGGGGTAAACACTGAAGCTTTCTTT

V: TRBV28
J: TRBJ2-5
size: -
D: -
CDR3: CAGPPGEETQYF
DNA: TGTGCCGGCCCCCCAGGGGAAGAGACCCAGTACTTC

V: TRBV20-1
J: TRBJ2-4
size: few
D: -
CDR3: CSASLAGLSKNIQYF
DNA: TGCAGTGCTAGTCTAGCTGGTCTTTCCAAAAACATTCAGTACTTC

V: TRBV10-2
J: TRBJ1-6
size: -
D: -
CDR3: CASSGGADSPLHF
DNA: TGCGCCAGCAGTGGGGGCGCTGATTCACCCCTCCACTTT

V: TRBV6-2/TRBV6-3
J: TRBJ2-3
size: -
D: TRBD2
CDR3: CASSGAGFRDTQYF
DNA: TGTGCCAGCAGCGGAGCGGGGTTTAGGGATACGCAGTATTTT

V: TRBV3-1
J: TRBJ2-7
size: -
D: -
CDR3: CASSQARYEQYF
DNA: TGTGCCAGCAGCCAAGCGCGCTACGAGCAGTACTTC

V: TRBV6-2/TRBV6-3
J: TRBJ1-6
size: -
D: -
CDR3: CASNPTGSYNSPLHF
DNA: TGTGCCAGCAATCCAACAGGCTCCTATAATTCACCCCTCCACTTT

V: TRBV20-1
J: TRBJ2-1
size: -
D: TRBD2
CDR3: CSALDLAGGRNEQFF
DNA: TGCAGTGCTCTGGACCTAGCGGGAGGGCGAAATGAGCAGTTCTTC

V: TRBV4-2
J: TRBJ2-3
size: once
D: -
CDR3: CASSQDIGEGTDTQYF
DNA: TGTGCCAGCAGCCAAGATATCGGGGAGGGCACAGATACGCAGTATTTT

V: TRBV2
J: TRBJ2-4
size: -
D: TRBD2
CDR3: CASSELGLAGVKNSQYF
DNA: TGTGCCAGCAGTGAACTGGGACTAGCGGGGGTCAAAAACAGTCAGTACTTC

V: TRBV6-5
J: TRBJ1-1
size: -
D: -
CDR3: CASSRGILMNTEAFF
DNA: TGTGCCAGCAGTAGAGGGATACTCATGAACACTGAAGCTTTCTTT

V: TRBV3-1
J: TRBJ2-5
size: -
D: -
CDR3: CASSQEGGQTQYF
DNA: TGTGCCAGCAGCCAAGAAGGTGGGCAGACCCAGTACTTC

V: TRBV10-3
J: TRBJ2-7
size: few
D: -
CDR3: CAISAAGVSYEQYF
DNA: TGTGCCATCAGTGCCGCGGGCGTCTCCTACGAGCAGTACTTC

V: TRBV18
J: TRBJ2-7
size: -
D: TRBD2
CDR3: CATLSGSSYNEQYF
DNA: TGTGCCACCCTCAGCGGGAGCTCCTACAATGAGCAGTACTTC

V: TRBV5-1
J: TRBJ1-6
size: -
D: -
CDR3: CASSLQAQTGTISPLHF
DNA: TGCGCCAGCAGTCTCCAAGCACAAACAGGGACAATTTCACCCCTCCACTTT

V: TRBV29-1
J: TRBJ1-5
size: few
D: -
CDR3: CSVGKVPNQPQHF
DNA: TGCAGCGTTGGTAAGGTCCCAAATCAGCCCCAGCATTTT

V: TRBV5-1
J: TRBJ1-1
size: -
D: TRBD1
CDR3: CASSPTGQMNTEAFF
DNA: TGCGCCAGCAGCCCGACGGGACAGATGAACACTGAAGCTTTCTTT

V: TRBV20-1
J: TRBJ2-1
size: -
D: -
CDR3: CSASRILAEYYNEQFF
DNA: TGCAGCGCTAGCCGAATTTTAGCGGAATACTACAATGAGCAGTTCTTC

V: TRBV29-1
J: TRBJ2-3
size: -
D: -
CDR3: CSYEGGSTGTQYF
DNA: TGCAGTTACGAGGGTGGCAGCACAGGTACGCAGTATTTT

V: TRBV7-8
J: TRBJ2-3
size: -
D: -
CDR3: CASSFGPLFDTQYF
DNA: TGTGCCAGCAGCTTTGGGCCTTTGTTCGATACGCAGTATTTT